This T cell receptor beta chain is from a study of T cell responses to AZD1222 COVID-19 vaccine. Findings and caveats of the study: Repertoires were collected only later (after the peak T cell response had occurred). Just a handful of AZD1222 recipients were seropositive at baseline. Nearly half of spike-specific TCRs reportedly go after variant regions that carry no mutations.

V was cut by 6 bases and J by 0 bases, with 11 bases left in between. The CDR3 runs to 14 residues. Germline V gene data show CDR1 as MNHEY and CDR2 as SVGAGI. Only in-frame clones appear in the TCRdb table, and some are missing; sequencing was by immunoSEQ multiplex PCR. The table includes 100,000 to 120,000 clones, approximately 89% detected once. For this clone: Its antigen is not identified.

The sample here was peripheral blood, taken 28 days after the second AZD1222 dose. The sequence came from an adult who received the AZD1222 COVID-19 vaccine. The chain uses TRBV6-5 and TRBJ1-2; D not resolved. The CDR3 reads CASSRDGANYGYTF. The CDR3 nucleotides are TGTGCCAGCAGCCGCGACGGTGCTAACTATGGCTACACCTTC.